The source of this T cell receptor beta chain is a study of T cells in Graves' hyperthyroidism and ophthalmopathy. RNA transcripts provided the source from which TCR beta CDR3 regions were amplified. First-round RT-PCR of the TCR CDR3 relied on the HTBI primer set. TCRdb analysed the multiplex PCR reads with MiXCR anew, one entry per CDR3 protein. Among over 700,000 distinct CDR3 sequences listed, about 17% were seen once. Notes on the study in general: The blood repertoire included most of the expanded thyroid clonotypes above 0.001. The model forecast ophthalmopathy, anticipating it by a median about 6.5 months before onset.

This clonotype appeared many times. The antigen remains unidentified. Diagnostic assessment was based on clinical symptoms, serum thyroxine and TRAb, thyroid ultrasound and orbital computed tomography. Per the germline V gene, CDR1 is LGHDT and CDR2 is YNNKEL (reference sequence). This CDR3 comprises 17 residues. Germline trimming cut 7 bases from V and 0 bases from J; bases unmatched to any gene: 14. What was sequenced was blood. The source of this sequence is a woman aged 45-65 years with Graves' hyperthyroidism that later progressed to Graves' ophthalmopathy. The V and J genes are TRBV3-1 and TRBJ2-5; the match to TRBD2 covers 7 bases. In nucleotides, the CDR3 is TGTGCCAGCAACCGAAGGGGCAGCGGGGTGTACCAAGAGACCCAGTACTTC. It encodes CASNRRGSGVYQETQYF.